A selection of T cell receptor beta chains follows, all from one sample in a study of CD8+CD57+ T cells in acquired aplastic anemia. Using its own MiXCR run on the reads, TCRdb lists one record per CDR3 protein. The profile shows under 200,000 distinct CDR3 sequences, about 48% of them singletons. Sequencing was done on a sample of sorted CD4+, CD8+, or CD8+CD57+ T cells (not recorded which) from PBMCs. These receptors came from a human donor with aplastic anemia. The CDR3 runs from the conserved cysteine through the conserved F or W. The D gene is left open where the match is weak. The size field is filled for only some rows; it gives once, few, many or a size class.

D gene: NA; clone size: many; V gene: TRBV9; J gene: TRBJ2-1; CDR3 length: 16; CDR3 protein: CASSASTSPRASEQFF; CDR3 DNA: TGTGCCAGCAGCGCGTCAACTAGCCCTAGAGCCAGTGAGCAGTTCTTC
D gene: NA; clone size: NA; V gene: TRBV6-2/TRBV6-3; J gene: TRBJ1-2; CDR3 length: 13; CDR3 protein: CASEKISEHGYTF; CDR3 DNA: TGTGCCAGCGAGAAGATATCGGAACATGGCTACACCTTC
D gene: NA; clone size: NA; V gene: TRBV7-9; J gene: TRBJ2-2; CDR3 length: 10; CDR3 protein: CARTQGELFF; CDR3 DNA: TGTGCCAGGACTCAAGGGGAGCTGTTTTTT
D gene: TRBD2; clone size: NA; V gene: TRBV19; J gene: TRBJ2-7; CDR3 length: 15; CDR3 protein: CASRMGGGFSYEQYF; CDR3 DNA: TGTGCCAGTAGGATGGGCGGGGGGTTCTCCTACGAGCAGTACTTC
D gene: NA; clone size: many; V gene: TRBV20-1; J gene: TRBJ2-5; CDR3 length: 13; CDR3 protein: CSARLEGEETQYF; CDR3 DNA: TGCAGTGCTAGACTAGAGGGTGAAGAGACCCAGTACTTC
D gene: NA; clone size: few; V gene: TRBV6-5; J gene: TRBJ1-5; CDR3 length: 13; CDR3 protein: CASSYSTDQPQHF; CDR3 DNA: TGTGCCAGCAGTTACTCGACAGATCAGCCCCAGCATTTT
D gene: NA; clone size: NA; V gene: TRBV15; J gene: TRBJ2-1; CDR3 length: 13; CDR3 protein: CATSRGPDNEQFF; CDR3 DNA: TGTGCCACCAGCAGGGGGCCCGACAATGAGCAGTTCTTC
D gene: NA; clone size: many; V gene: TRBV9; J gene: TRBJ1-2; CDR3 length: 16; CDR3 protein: CASHSLGVVANYGYTF; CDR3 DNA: TGTGCCAGCCACTCCTTAGGGGTTGTCGCTAACTATGGCTACACCTTC
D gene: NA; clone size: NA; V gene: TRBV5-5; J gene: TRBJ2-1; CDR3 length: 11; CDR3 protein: CASSPHIETFF; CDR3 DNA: TGTGCCAGCAGCCCTCATATAGAAACGTTCTTC
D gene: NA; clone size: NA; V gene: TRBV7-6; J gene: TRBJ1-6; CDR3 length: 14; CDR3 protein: CASSLGPQGSPLHF; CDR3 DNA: TGTGCCAGCAGCTTAGGACCACAGGGTTCACCCCTCCACTTT
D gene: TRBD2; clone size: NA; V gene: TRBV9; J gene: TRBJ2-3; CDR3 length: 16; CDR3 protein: CASSVVSSGSGNTQYF; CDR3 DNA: TGTGCCAGCAGCGTAGTTTCTAGCGGGAGTGGGAATACGCAGTATTTT
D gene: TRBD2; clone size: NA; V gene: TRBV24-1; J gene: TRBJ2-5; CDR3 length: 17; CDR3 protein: CATSDTHLAGDQETQYF; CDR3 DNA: TGTGCCACCAGTGATACTCACCTAGCGGGAGATCAAGAGACCCAGTACTTC
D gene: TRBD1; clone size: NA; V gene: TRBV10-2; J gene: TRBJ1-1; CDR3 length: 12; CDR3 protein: CASILDRGGAFF; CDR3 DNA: TGCGCCAGCATCCTGGACAGGGGGGGAGCTTTCTTT
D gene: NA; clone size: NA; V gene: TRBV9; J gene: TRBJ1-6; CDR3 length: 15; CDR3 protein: CASSERPGGNSPLHF; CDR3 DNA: TGTGCCAGCAGCGAAAGACCGGGAGGGAATTCACCCCTCCACTTT
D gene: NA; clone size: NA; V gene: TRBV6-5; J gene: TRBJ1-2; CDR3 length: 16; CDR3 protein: CASSYSALAGRWGYTF; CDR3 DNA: TGTGCCAGCAGTTACTCGGCTTTGGCAGGGAGGTGGGGCTACACCTTC
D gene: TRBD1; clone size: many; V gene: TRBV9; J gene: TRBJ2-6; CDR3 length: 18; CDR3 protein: CASSVGQGELPGANVLTF; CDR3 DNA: TGTGCCAGCAGCGTTGGACAGGGTGAATTACCTGGGGCCAACGTCCTGACTTTC
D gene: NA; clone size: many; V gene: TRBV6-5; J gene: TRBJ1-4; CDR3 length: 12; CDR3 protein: CASSYSNDGLFF; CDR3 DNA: TGTGCCAGCAGTTACTCCAACGACGGACTGTTTTTT
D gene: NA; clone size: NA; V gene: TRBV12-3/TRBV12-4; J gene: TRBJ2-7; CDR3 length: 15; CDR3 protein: CASSLGGPHSYEQYF; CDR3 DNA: TGTGCCAGCAGCCTGGGGGGACCGCATTCCTACGAGCAGTACTTC
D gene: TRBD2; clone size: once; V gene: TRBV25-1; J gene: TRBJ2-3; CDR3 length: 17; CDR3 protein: CASSPGLAGGGGDTQYF; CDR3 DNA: TGTGCCAGCAGCCCCGGACTAGCGGGAGGAGGCGGGGATACGCAGTATTTT
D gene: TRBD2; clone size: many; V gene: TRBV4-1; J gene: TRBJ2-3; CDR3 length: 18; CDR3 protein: CASSQDVSASGGTDTQYF; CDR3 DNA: TGCGCCAGCAGCCAAGATGTATCGGCTAGCGGGGGTACAGATACGCAGTATTTT
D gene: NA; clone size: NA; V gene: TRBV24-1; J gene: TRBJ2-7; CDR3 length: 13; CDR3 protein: CATSDGATYEQYF; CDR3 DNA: TGTGCCACCAGTGATGGAGCAACCTACGAGCAGTACTTC
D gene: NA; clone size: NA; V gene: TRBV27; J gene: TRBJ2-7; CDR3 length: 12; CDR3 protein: CASRLDHYEQYF; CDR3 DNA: TGTGCCAGCAGACTAGACCACTACGAGCAGTACTTC
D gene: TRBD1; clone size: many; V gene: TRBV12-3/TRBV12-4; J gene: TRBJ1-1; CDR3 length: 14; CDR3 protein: CASSINEGATEAFF; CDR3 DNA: TGTGCCAGCAGTATAAATGAGGGGGCAACTGAAGCTTTCTTT
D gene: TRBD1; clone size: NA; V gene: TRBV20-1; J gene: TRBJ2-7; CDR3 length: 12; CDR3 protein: CSATRQGYEQYF; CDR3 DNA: TGCAGTGCTACAAGACAGGGGTACGAGCAGTACTTC
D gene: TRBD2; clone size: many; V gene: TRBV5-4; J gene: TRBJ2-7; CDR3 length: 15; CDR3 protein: CASSWTSGSSYEQYF; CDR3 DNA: TGTGCCAGCAGCTGGACTAGCGGGAGTTCCTACGAGCAGTACTTC
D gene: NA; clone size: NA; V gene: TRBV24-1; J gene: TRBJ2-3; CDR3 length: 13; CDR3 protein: CATSAQSTDTQYF; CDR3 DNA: TGTGCCACCAGTGCACAGAGCACAGATACGCAGTATTTT
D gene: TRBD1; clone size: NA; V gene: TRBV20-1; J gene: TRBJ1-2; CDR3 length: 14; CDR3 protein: CSAPAGTGHYGYTF; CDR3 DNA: TGCAGTGCCCCGGCCGGGACAGGTCACTATGGCTACACCTTC
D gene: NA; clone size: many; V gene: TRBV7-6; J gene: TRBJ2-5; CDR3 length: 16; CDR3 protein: CASSLSWLADRETQYF; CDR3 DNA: TGTGCCAGCAGCTTATCTTGGCTAGCCGATCGGGAGACCCAGTACTTC
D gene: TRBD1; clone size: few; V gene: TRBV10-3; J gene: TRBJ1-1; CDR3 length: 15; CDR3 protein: CAISELGQGNTEAFF; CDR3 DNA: TGTGCCATCAGTGAGTTGGGACAGGGGAACACTGAAGCTTTCTTT